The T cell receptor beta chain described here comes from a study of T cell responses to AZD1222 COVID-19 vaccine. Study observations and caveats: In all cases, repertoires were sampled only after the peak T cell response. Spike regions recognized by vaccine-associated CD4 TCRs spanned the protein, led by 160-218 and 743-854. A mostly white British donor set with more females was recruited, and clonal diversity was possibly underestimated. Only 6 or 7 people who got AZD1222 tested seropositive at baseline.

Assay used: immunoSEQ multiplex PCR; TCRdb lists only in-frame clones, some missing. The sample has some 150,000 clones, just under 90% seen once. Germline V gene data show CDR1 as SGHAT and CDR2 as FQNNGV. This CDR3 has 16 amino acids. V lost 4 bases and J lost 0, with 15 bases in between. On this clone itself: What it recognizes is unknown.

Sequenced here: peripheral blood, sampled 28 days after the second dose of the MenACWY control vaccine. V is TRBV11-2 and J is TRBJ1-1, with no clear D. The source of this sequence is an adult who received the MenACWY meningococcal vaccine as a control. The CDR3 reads CASSSRTSPMNTEAFF. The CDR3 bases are TGTGCCAGCAGCTCCCGAACGTCTCCCATGAACACTGAAGCTTTCTTT.